These 10 T cell receptor beta chains originate from one sample sequenced in a study of blood T cell repertoires in COVID-19. The method was immunoSEQ multiplex PCR; TCRdb's version includes in-frame clones alone and lacks a portion of them. The table has some 310,000 clones, under 90% seen once. The sequenced sample was peripheral blood. These receptors were obtained from a woman in her 30s with COVID-19, enrolled during active disease.

V gene TRBV12-5 combines with J gene TRBJ2-1; TRBD1 aligns across 7 bases. V trimming: 5 bases; J trimming: 10 bases; junction bases outside the gene matches: 2. This CDR3 is built from 11 residues. Germline loops: CDR1 LGHNT, CDR2 FRNRAP. For the CDR3, the DNA is TGTGCTAGTGGTAAGGACAGGGAGCAGTTCTTC. Translation: CASGKDREQFF.

The chain carries TRBV2 and TRBJ1-5; D gene uncertain. Trimming stripped 2 bases from V and 5 bases from J, with 22 bases between. This CDR3 has 18 residues. The germline CDR1 and CDR2 sequences are SNHLY and FYNNEI. The CDR3 sequence: CASSEFGRAAAVDQPQHF. CDR3 DNA: TGTGCCAGCAGTGAATTTGGGCGGGCTGCAGCCGTCGATCAGCCCCAGCATTTT. The full variable domain, its missing parts supplied by reference TRBV2 and TRBJ1-5, is EPEVTQTPSHQVTQMGQEVILRCVPISNHLYFYWYRQILGQKVEFLVSFYNNEISEKSEIFDDQFSVERPDGSNFTLKIRSTKLEDSAMYFCASSEFGRAAAVDQPQHFGDGTRLSIL.

This chain uses TRBV5-4 with TRBJ2-1, with TRBD2 identical over 8 bases. V lost 4 bases, J lost 5 bases, and 14 bases stayed unmatched. Germline loops: CDR1 SGHNT, CDR2 YYREEE (reference sequence). CDR3 length equals 17 residues. In nucleotides, the CDR3 is TGTGCCAGCAGCGCTACTAGCGGCTATACTCCTAACAATGAGCAGTTCTTC. This encodes CASSATSGYTPNNEQFF.

The rearrangement uses TRBV6-5 and TRBJ1-4; maybe TRBD1 (6 bases). Trimming stripped 6 bases from V and 5 bases from J, with 13 bases between. CDR1 and CDR2 from the germline V gene are MNHEY and SVGAGI. The CDR3 length is 14 residues. As DNA, the CDR3 is TGTGCCAGCAGAGGACAGCGACAGAATGAAAAACTGTTTTTT. As protein: CASRGQRQNEKLFF.

In DNA, the CDR3 is TGTGCCAGCAGCAAAATCCCAGGGGCAGGGGGCAGAGGAGACTATGGCTACACCTTC. This sequence encodes CASSKIPGAGGRGDYGYTF. This chain links TRBV21-1 with TRBJ1-2; the D call TRBD1 from the table was never checked on the DNA. TRBV21-1 is a pseudogene locus. This CDR3 is 19 amino acids long.

J is TRBJ2-7 and V is TRBV12-3 or TRBV12-4; the match to TRBD1 covers 7 bases. V lost 7 bases and J lost 5; bases outside the gene matches: 5. This CDR3 is 12 amino acids long. CDR3 sequence reads: CASNRQGHEQYF. The CDR3 DNA is TGTGCCAGCAATAGACAGGGACACGAGCAGTACTTC.

This rearrangement joins TRBV5-1 to TRBJ2-7; TRBD2 is a possible D gene (5 bases). V shed 8 bases and J shed 0 bases, with 12 bases lying between them. Per the germline V gene, CDR1 is SGHRS and CDR2 is YFSETQ. The CDR3 consists of 13 residues. CDR3 DNA sequence: TGCGCCAGTCGGAGGCCCATCTCCTACGAGCAGTACTTC. It specifies CASRRPISYEQYF.

J is TRBJ1-2 and V is TRBV5-6; D gene unclear. The CDR3 totals 14 residues. Looked up from germline, CDR1 is SGHDT and CDR2 is YYEEEE. Trimming shortened V by 0 bases and J by 4 bases, and 10 bases separated the two germline ends. The CDR3 DNA reads TGTGCCAGCAGCTTGGGCGGGAATCCCTATGGCTACACCTTC. Amino acids: CASSLGGNPYGYTF.

The chain couples TRBV10-3 to TRBJ2-2; D is possibly TRBD1 (6 bases). Between the trimmed V and J ends, which lost 4 bases and 2 bases, there was a span of 11 bases. The CDR3 extends over 15 amino acids. The germline V gene encodes CDR1 ENHRY and CDR2 SYGVKD. For the CDR3, the DNA is TGTGCCATCAGTGGACGACAGGCCAACACCGGGGAGCTGTTTTTT. Translation: CAISGRQANTGELFF.

The rearrangement joins TRBV25-1 to TRBJ2-1, with 8 nucleotides matching TRBD2. Germline CDR1 is MGHDK and CDR2 is SYGVNS. CDR3 size: 17 residues. J gave up 2 bases and V 3 bases, and 9 bases lay outside the gene matches. CDR3 nucleotide sequence: TGTGCCAGCAGTGATGACGGGAGGGCCAAGACCTACAATGAGCAGTTCTTC. Translating it yields CASSDDGRAKTYNEQFF.